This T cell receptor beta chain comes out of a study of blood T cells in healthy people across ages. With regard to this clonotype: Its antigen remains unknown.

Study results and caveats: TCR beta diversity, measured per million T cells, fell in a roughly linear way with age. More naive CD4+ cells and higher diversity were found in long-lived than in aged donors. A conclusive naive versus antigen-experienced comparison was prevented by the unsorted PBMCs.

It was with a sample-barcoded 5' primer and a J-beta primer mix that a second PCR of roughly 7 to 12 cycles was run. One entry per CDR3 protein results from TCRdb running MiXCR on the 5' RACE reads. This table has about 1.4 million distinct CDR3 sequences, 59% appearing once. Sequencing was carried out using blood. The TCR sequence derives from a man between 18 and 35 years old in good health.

In nucleotides, the CDR3 is TGTGCCAGCAGTTTGTATCCACCCTACAATGAGCAGTTCTTC. This gives the protein CASSLYPPYNEQFF. The chain has TRBV12-3 or TRBV12-4 and TRBJ2-1; no reliable D call. The CDR3 runs 14 residues. V lost 3 bases to trimming and J lost 2 bases, with 8 bases between them.